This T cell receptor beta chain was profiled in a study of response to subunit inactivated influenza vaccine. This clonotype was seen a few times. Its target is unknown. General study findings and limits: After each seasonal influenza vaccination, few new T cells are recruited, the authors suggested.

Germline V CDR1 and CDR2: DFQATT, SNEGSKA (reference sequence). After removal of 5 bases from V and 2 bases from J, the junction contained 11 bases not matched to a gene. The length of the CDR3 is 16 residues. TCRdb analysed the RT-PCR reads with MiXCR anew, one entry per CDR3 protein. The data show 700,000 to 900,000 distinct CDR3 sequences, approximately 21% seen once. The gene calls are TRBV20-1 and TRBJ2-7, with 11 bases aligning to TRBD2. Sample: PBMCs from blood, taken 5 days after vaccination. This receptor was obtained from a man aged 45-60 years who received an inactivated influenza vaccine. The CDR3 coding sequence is TGCAGTGCTGGGAGAAGACTAGCGGGGTTTACCTACGAGCAGTACTTC. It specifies CSAGRRLAGFTYEQYF.